This TCR beta chain appears in the sequencing data of a study of T cells in localized non-small cell lung cancer. Looked up from germline, CDR1 is MDHEN and CDR2 is SYDVKM. This CDR3 is built from 13 residues. The V gene lost 7 bases and the J gene lost 5 bases, with 11 bases spanning the gap. TCRdb keeps only in-frame clones here, not all; method: immunoSEQ multiplex PCR. The table shows more than 25,000 clones, with 80% to 90% occurring only once. Regarding this clone: As yet, its antigen is unknown.

Study findings and constraints: Heterogeneity remains possible because sequencing was limited to only one tumor region. Measurement of T cell clonality placed uninvolved adjacent lung highest, above the level in tumor. Of the top 100 tumor clones, median approximately 50 were in adjacent lung, some 29 among its top 100.

This sample comprised peripheral blood, obtained before any cancer treatment. The gene calls are TRBV28 and TRBJ2-2, with D unresolved. This TCR was recovered from a woman aged 35-75 years with stage I lung adenocarcinoma. The CDR3 reads CASTSGWTGELFF. CDR3 bases: TGTGCCAGCACCTCCGGTTGGACCGGGGAGCTGTTTTTT. Complete variable domain (other parts from reference TRBV28 and TRBJ2-2): DVKVTQSSRYLVKRTGEKVFLECVQDMDHENMFWYRQDPGLGLRLIYFSYDVKMKEKGDIPEGYSVSREKKERFSLILESASTNQTSMYLCASTSGWTGELFFGEGSRLTVL.